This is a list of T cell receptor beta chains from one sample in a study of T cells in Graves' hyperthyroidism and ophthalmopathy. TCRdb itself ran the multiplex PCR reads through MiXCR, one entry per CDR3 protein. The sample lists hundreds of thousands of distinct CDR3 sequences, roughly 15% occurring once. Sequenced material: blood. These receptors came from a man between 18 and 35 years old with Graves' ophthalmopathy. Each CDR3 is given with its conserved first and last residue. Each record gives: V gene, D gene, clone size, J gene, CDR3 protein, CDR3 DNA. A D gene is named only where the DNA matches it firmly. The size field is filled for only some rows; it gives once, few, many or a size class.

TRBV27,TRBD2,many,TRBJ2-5,CASSLRLAGLKTQYF,TGTGCCAGCAGTTTAAGACTAGCGGGGTTAAAGACCCAGTACTTC
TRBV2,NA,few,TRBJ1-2,CATQSPVDYTF,TGTGCCACCCAGAGCCCGGTTGACTACACCTTC
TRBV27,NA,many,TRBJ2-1,CASTQDSPYNEQFF,TGTGCCAGCACCCAGGACAGCCCCTACAATGAGCAGTTCTTC
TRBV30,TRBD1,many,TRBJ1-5,CAWSAGGNQPQHF,TGTGCCTGGAGTGCAGGGGGTAATCAGCCCCAGCATTTT
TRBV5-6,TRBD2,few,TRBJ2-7,CASRGGGGWREQYF,TGTGCCAGCCGGGGCGGGGGGGGATGGCGCGAGCAGTACTTC
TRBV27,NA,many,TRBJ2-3,CASSLYPTSTDTQYF,TGTGCCAGCAGTTTATACCCTACTAGCACAGATACGCAGTATTTT
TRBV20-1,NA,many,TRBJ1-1,CSARDPAGDTEAFF,TGCAGTGCTAGAGATCCCGCTGGGGACACTGAAGCTTTCTTT
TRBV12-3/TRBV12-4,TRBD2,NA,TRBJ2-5,CASSSPGLAQGTQYF,TGTGCCAGCAGTTCCCCGGGACTAGCGCAAGGGACCCAGTACTTC
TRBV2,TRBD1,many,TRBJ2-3,CASRATGGYTDTQYF,TGTGCCAGCAGGGCGACAGGGGGCTACACAGATACGCAGTATTTT
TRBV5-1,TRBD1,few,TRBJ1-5,CASSLAFVTGENSNQPQHF,TGCGCCAGCAGCTTGGCGTTTGTTACAGGGGAAAATAGCAATCAGCCCCAGCATTTT
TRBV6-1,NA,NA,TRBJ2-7,CASRGSNSYEQYF,TGTGCCAGCAGAGGGTCTAACTCCTACGAGCAGTACTTC
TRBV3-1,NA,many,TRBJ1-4,CASSQDGSGATNEKLFF,TGTGCCAGCAGCCAAGATGGATCGGGGGCAACTAATGAAAAACTGTTTTTT
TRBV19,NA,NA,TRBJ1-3,CASSIGLGVENTIYF,TGTGCCAGTAGTATAGGACTTGGGGTGGAAAACACCATATATTTT
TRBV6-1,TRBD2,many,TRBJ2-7,CASSYALLAGTEQYF,TGTGCCAGCAGTTACGCCCTCCTAGCGGGAACCGAGCAGTACTTC
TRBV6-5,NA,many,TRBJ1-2,CASSYSPFDYGYTF,TGTGCCAGCAGTTACTCGCCTTTTGACTATGGCTACACCTTC
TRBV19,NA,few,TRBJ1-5,CASRWGNQPQHF,TGTGCCAGTAGATGGGGGAATCAGCCCCAGCATTTT
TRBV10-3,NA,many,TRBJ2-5,CAISESETQYF,TGTGCCATCAGTGAGTCAGAGACCCAGTACTTC
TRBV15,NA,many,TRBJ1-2,CATSRDRGDGYTF,TGTGCCACCAGCAGAGACAGGGGTGACGGCTACACCTTC
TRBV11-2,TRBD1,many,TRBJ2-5,CASSPSGQGVETQYF,TGTGCCAGCAGCCCAAGCGGACAGGGCGTGGAGACCCAGTACTTC
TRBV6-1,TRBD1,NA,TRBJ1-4,CASRPTGANEKLFF,TGTGCCAGCAGACCGACAGGGGCCAATGAAAAACTGTTTTTT
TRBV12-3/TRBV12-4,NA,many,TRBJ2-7,CASSRSRAGSHEQYF,TGTGCCAGCAGCAGGAGCCGGGCGGGTTCCCACGAGCAGTACTTC
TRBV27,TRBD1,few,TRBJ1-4,CASSSQKGQGEKLFF,TGTGCCAGCAGTAGCCAGAAGGGACAGGGAGAAAAACTGTTTTTT
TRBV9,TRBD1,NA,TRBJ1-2,CASSATGVGYTF,TGTGCCAGCAGCGCGACAGGGGTTGGCTACACCTTC
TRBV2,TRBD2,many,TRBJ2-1,CASRRLAGDMEQFF,TGTGCCAGCAGGAGACTAGCGGGAGATATGGAGCAGTTCTTC
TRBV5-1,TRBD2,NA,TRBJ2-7,CANHTGGKYWSEHSYEQYF,TGCGCCAACCACACGGGGGGTAAATACTGGTCGGAGCACTCCTACGAGCAGTACTTC
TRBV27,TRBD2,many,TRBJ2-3,CASSLSGSGSVTVRDTQYF,TGTGCCAGCAGTTTATCGGGTAGCGGGAGTGTCACAGTAAGGGATACGCAGTATTTT
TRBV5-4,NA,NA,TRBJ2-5,CASSLFQRETQYF,TGTGCCAGCAGCTTGTTCCAGAGGGAGACCCAGTACTTC
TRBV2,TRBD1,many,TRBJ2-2,CASRGQGTHTGELFF,TGTGCCAGCAGAGGACAGGGGACTCACACCGGGGAGCTGTTTTTT
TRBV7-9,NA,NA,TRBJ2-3,CASSLTRGIGDTQYF,TGTGCCAGCAGCTTAACTAGGGGGATTGGAGATACGCAGTATTTT
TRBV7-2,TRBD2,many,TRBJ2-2,CASRGLAANTGELFF,TGTGCCAGCAGGGGACTAGCGGCGAACACCGGGGAGCTGTTTTTT
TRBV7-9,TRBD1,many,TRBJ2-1,CASSFLSGGSDEQFF,TGTGCCAGCAGCTTCTTGTCAGGGGGCAGCGATGAGCAGTTCTTC
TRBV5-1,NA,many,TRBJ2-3,CASRQGGDTDTQYF,TGCGCCAGCCGACAAGGGGGGGACACAGATACGCAGTATTTT
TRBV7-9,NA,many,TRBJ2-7,CASSPSWGNEQYF,TGTGCCAGCAGCCCCAGCTGGGGAAACGAGCAGTACTTC
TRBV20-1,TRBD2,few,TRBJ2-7,CSATGVTSGGSYEQYF,TGCAGTGCTACAGGGGTTACTAGCGGGGGCTCCTACGAGCAGTACTTC
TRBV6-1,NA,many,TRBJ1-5,CASSEFGGNQPQHF,TGTGCCAGCAGTGAGTTTGGGGGCAATCAGCCCCAGCATTTT
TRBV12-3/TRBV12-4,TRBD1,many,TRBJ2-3,CASGQAFPDTQYF,TGTGCCAGCGGACAGGCGTTTCCAGATACGCAGTATTTT
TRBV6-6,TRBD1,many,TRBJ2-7,CASSYSAADRGSYEQYF,TGTGCCAGCAGTTACTCGGCCGCGGACAGGGGTTCCTACGAGCAGTACTTC
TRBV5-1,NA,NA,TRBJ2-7,CASSLDRAFEQYF,TGCGCCAGCAGCTTGGACAGGGCGTTCGAGCAGTACTTC
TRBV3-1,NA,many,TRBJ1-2,CASSREGSDGYTF,TGTGCCAGCAGCCGGGAGGGGTCGGATGGCTACACCTTC
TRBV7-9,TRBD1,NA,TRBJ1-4,CASSETQGAREKLFF,TGTGCCAGCAGCGAAACACAGGGGGCGAGAGAAAAACTGTTTTTT
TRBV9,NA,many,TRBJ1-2,CASSVKYNYGYTF,TGTGCCAGCAGCGTGAAGTATAACTATGGCTACACCTTC
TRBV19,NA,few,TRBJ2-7,CASSMRTLYEQYF,TGTGCCAGTAGTATGCGGACTTTATACGAGCAGTACTTC
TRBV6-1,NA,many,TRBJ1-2,CASSALSGRGYGYTF,TGTGCCAGCAGTGCCCTCTCGGGTCGTGGCTATGGCTACACCTTC
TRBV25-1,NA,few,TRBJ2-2,CASSEWGVTTGELFF,TGTGCCAGCAGTGAATGGGGGGTAACCACCGGGGAGCTGTTTTTT